This entry is about one T cell receptor (beta chain). What this receptor recognizes is not known. Base qualities are not provided; no much larger clone lies one nucleotide away. The protocol used for the library was the immunoSEQ multiplex PCR assay. The study's own analysis went as follows. A statistical classification framework was developed to diagnose cytomegalovirus status using the catalog of TCR beta chain sequences. TCRdb holds this immuneACCESS table with in-frame rearrangements only. Some clones are missing; in checked studies, unresolved V genes explain under half, and the rest has no known cause. V and J calls plus clone size are reproduced from that table; the DNA served to infer D and trimming. This sample is represented by 150,000 to 200,000 clones; around 80% of them were singletons. Jointly, the top ten make up 1% to 1.5% of the sample. This specimen comes from a study of cytomegalovirus exposure and HLA in healthy donors (TCRdb year 2017). For context, the study as a whole: A later analysis indicated that the 120 validation repertoires were generated on the platform also employed for the approximately 700 repertoires of the first cohort. The study was designed to test whether signatures of past pathogen exposure could be identified by cataloging public T cell receptors. In addition to the first cohort of around 670 subjects, a separate validation cohort of 120 different subjects was used. The study combined high-throughput TCR immunosequencing, statistical association of individual TCRs with disease status, and machine learning to predict cytomegalovirus infection status. What the study reported, not specific to this receptor: In vitro tests confirmed that a few of the cytomegalovirus-associated TCR beta chains recognize cytomegalovirus antigens. The study gave a list of about 170 TCR beta chains associated with cytomegalovirus. The classifier was reported to diagnose cytomegalovirus status with high specificity and sensitivity in both the original and validation cohorts. A later analysis lacked HLA typing for the validation cohort, so it scored co-occurrence in that cohort across all 110 or so repertoires. According to the authors, the approach could potentially be generalized to other disease states and immunological phenotypes. Subsequent analysis determined that TCRs grouped into clusters in the first cohort also showed a tendency toward co-occurrence across the approximately 110 validation repertoires, and approximately 94% of cluster scores exceeded 0. Most TCR sequences were observed very rarely across donors, whereas some public TCRs were present in many individuals.

The donors were included in the validation cohort of roughly 120 subjects, a group kept apart from the roughly 730-subject first cohort. The clonotype originates from a woman in her thirties in good health and CMV-seronegative. Specimen: PBMCs.

The CDR3 corresponds to CASRVGTEAFF. The nucleotides are TGTGCCAGCAGGGTCGGGACTGAAGCTTTCTTT. The chain is assembled from TRBV27 and TRBJ1-1; there is no confident call for the D gene. The germline V gene encodes CDR1 MNHEY and CDR2 SMNVEV (reference sequence). The CDR3 sequence holds 11 residues, the cysteine and phenylalanine included. CDR3 DNA is the only sequence kept; it has 33 bases, read in frame from the first base. Deletion took 6 bases off V and 5 bases off J, with a span of 7 bases between the germline ends.